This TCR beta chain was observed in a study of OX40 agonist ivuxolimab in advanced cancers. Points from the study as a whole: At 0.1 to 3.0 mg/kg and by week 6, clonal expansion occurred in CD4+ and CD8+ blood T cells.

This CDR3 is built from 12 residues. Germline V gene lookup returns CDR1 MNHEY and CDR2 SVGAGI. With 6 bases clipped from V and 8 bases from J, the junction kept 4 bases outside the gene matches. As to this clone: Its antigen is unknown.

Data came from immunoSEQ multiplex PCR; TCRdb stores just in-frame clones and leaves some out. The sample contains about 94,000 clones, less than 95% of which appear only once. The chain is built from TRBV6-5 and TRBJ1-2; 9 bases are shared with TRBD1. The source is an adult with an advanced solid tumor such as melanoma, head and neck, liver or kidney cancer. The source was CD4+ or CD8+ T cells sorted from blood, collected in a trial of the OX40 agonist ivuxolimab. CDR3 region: CASRLQGAGYTF. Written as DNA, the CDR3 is TGTGCCAGCAGACTACAGGGGGCAGGCTACACCTTC.